Below, one T cell receptor beta chain is given with its context. The antigen this receptor binds is unknown. Nothing much larger sits one base from this clone, and base qualities are not available. A patient counted as having stable Graves' hyperthyroidism if no progression to ophthalmopathy occurred over 18 months of follow-up. The hyperthyroidism patients were between 18 and 65 years old and newly diagnosed, with a disease duration of less than 2 months. Any patient with an uncontrolled infection, another autoimmune disease, pregnancy or lactation was excluded. Clinical symptoms, serum thyroxine and TRAb, thyroid ultrasound, and orbital computed tomography formed the basis for the diagnoses. PBMCs were separated from approximately 9.9 ml of fresh peripheral blood using Ficoll-Paque density gradient centrifugation. Total RNA was extracted with Trizol reagent, and quality was checked on an Agilent 2100 Bioanalyzer.

The TCR beta CDR3 regions were amplified from RNA transcripts. The TCR CDR3 was subjected to a first round of RT-PCR using the HTBI primer set and the Qiagen OneStep RT-PCR kit. Libraries were constructed in a second round of multiplex PCR, after which size selection and purification were performed. Sequencing of the libraries was done on an Illumina HiSeq2000 using paired-end 100 bp reads. The authors' pipeline ran thus. SOAPnuke was used to process the raw data, with reads discarded if the reads contained adapters or uncalled bases, had a mean Phred below 15, or lacked an exact constant-primer or identifier match. High-quality paired reads were merged with COPE v1.2.5, and unique nucleotide sequences were defined as clonotypes. MiTCR v1.1 was used to align the clonotypes against IMGT TRBV, TRBD and TRBJ reference segments. Only V-J combinations with frequency above 0.0001, covering 99.2% of repertoires, were analysed. The TCS score was defined as F50 (clonal expansion) divided by E x V (chaos), with BLOSUM62-based TCRdist calculated between CDR3 peptides within each V-J. Welch's t-statistics and random forest reduced 500 to 650 V-J features to roughly 13, which were used in a naive Bayes classifier (R e1071). The public reads were reanalyzed by TCRdb: fastp trimming at Q25, MiXCR alignment, in-frame beta chains only. Every entry covers one CDR3 protein and lists the most common genes and DNA from its rows. These V and J calls derive from TCRdb rather than the authors' analysis. The sample has 350,000 or so distinct CDR3 sequences on record, roughly 18% of them singletons. Clones ranked in the top ten supply about 49% of the sample.

Compared with germline, V lacks 6 bases and J lacks 0 bases; bases without a gene match: 7. The CDR3 runs 16 residues from the cysteine to the phenylalanine. Only the CDR3 DNA stays, 48 bases, in frame from base 1. The data belong to a study of T cells in Graves' hyperthyroidism and ophthalmopathy (dated by TCRdb to about 2019). For the study in its entirety: Peripheral blood was collected at initial diagnosis, before any treatment. A discovery cohort of roughly 96 patients, approximately 45 with Graves' ophthalmopathy and approximately 55 with stable Graves' hyperthyroidism, was used to find distinguishing TCR V-J signatures. An independent validation cohort of under 20 hyperthyroidism patients and some 15 patients who later progressed to ophthalmopathy tested prospective prediction of ophthalmopathy. The 95 to 100 discovery patients were randomly divided into training and test sets at a 7:3 ratio. Thyroid tissue and blood T-cell repertoires from several Graves' hyperthyroidism patients were also compared in the study. Once sampling was done, hyperthyroidism patients were given methimazole at a starting dose of 30 mg daily, whereas ophthalmopathy patients were given high-dose intravenous methylprednisolone. The paper describes TCR Vbeta CDR3 sequencing of more than 120 peripheral blood samples, made up of about 41 ophthalmopathy patients, some 80 hyperthyroidism patients and some 17 progressor patients. The study at large found these results: Ophthalmopathy was separated from stable hyperthyroidism by a 13 V-J signature model, with approximately 85% sensitivity and 81% to 83% specificity obtained in cross-validation and 80%/75% obtained in testing. Sample size was not statistically predetermined, and investigators were not blinded to group allocation. Most expanded thyroid clonotypes (frequency above 0.001) were also detected in blood, a finding suggesting that blood repertoires may reflect thyroid immune responses. In validation, the model predicted progression to ophthalmopathy with 55% to 71% sensitivity and approximately 78% specificity, a median of around six months before onset.

Recombination linked TRBV12-3 or TRBV12-4 to TRBJ2-2; the central 7 bases match TRBD2. The sequence was obtained from a woman aged 45-65 years with Graves' hyperthyroidism. The sample comprised blood. CDR3 protein: CASRPPSGANTGELFF. The DNA reads as follows: TGTGCCAGCAGACCGCCTAGCGGCGCGAACACCGGGGAGCTGTTTTTT.